The rows below give T cell receptor beta chains drawn from one sample of a study of T cells after yellow fever vaccination. TCRdb processed the 5' RACE reads anew with MiXCR; each CDR3 protein has one entry. The table lists approximately 120,000 distinct CDR3 sequences, around 9.8% of them singletons. The source material was CD8+ T cells sorted from PBMCs, sampled on the day of the yellow fever booster vaccination. These TCRs come from a man younger than 30 who received the YFV17D yellow fever vaccine. The CDR3 runs from the conserved cysteine through the conserved F or W. A D gene is named only where the DNA matches it firmly. The size field is filled for only some rows; it gives once, few, many or a size class.

clone_size: few
d_call: -
j_call: TRBJ2-3
v_call: TRBV13
cdr3_nt: TGTGCCAGCAGCTTAGGGGTAGGTCGAGATACGCAGTATTTT
cdr3_aa: CASSLGVGRDTQYF

clone_size: many
d_call: -
j_call: TRBJ1-1
v_call: TRBV12-3/TRBV12-4
cdr3_nt: TGTGCCAGCAGTTATAGGGGGGAAGGGACTGAAGCTTTCTTT
cdr3_aa: CASSYRGEGTEAFF

clone_size: few
d_call: TRBD2
j_call: TRBJ2-1
v_call: TRBV9
cdr3_nt: TGTGCCAGCAGCCCCGGGACTAACTACAATGAGCAGTTCTTC
cdr3_aa: CASSPGTNYNEQFF

clone_size: many
d_call: TRBD1
j_call: TRBJ2-3
v_call: TRBV6-5
cdr3_nt: TGTGCCAGCAGGCAAGGAGAGACAGGGGTCGGAGATACGCAGTATTTT
cdr3_aa: CASRQGETGVGDTQYF

clone_size: -
d_call: -
j_call: TRBJ2-1
v_call: TRBV7-6
cdr3_nt: TGTGCCAGCAGCTTAGTGGGGGCTTACAATGAGCAGTTCTTC
cdr3_aa: CASSLVGAYNEQFF

clone_size: few
d_call: TRBD1
j_call: TRBJ2-3
v_call: TRBV28
cdr3_nt: TGTGCCAGCAGATTCAACCGGGACAGGGTATTTGGTACGCAGTATTTT
cdr3_aa: CASRFNRDRVFGTQYF

clone_size: many
d_call: -
j_call: TRBJ2-3
v_call: TRBV12-3/TRBV12-4
cdr3_nt: TGTGCCAGCAGTGTCACAGATACGCAGTATTTT
cdr3_aa: CASSVTDTQYF

clone_size: -
d_call: -
j_call: TRBJ2-7
v_call: TRBV7-9
cdr3_nt: TGTGCCAGCAGCTTTGACTCCTACGAGCAGTACTTC
cdr3_aa: CASSFDSYEQYF

clone_size: -
d_call: TRBD1
j_call: TRBJ1-1
v_call: TRBV5-5
cdr3_nt: TGTGCCAGCAGCGCTACACAGGGGGCAGTTACTGAAGCTTTCTTT
cdr3_aa: CASSATQGAVTEAFF

clone_size: -
d_call: -
j_call: TRBJ2-5
v_call: TRBV29-1
cdr3_nt: TGCAGCGTTCCAGTTGGAGAGACCCAGTACTTC
cdr3_aa: CSVPVGETQYF

clone_size: -
d_call: -
j_call: TRBJ2-3
v_call: TRBV15
cdr3_nt: TGTGCCACCAGCAGACCCGCGGGCACAGATACGCAGTATTTT
cdr3_aa: CATSRPAGTDTQYF

clone_size: -
d_call: TRBD1
j_call: TRBJ2-7
v_call: TRBV20-1
cdr3_nt: TGCAGTGCTAGTGTCCGGGACAGGGGCCCCTACGAGCAGTACTTC
cdr3_aa: CSASVRDRGPYEQYF